This T cell receptor beta chain was captured by sequencing in a study of T cell changes during pregnancy in multiple sclerosis (dated by TCRdb to the late 2010s). For the study in its entirety: In women with multiple sclerosis, the researchers looked at how the T cell repertoire shifted as pregnancy progressed.

The library was prepared using the immunoSEQ multiplex PCR assay. TCRdb carries this immuneACCESS record with in-frame sequences only. Its versions omit some clonotypes, under half of them owing to an unresolved V gene in the studies checked, with the rest unexplained. In this sample the table shows under 70,000 clones, just over 90% of which occur a single time. Together, the top ten hold 1% to 1.5% of the sample. In the case of this clone: Its antigen remains unidentified. No per-base quality is available; no much larger clone lies one base away.

Inclusive of the bounding cysteine and phenylalanine, the CDR3 is 16 residues long. Only the CDR3 region is kept as DNA, spanning 48 bases read in frame from base 1. The germline V gene (reference sequence) yields SGHKS for CDR1 and YYEKEE for CDR2. V and J lose 3 bases and 0 bases, and a span of 13 bases separates them. The specimen comprised peripheral blood, sampled in the second trimester of pregnancy. The chain is encoded by TRBV5-5 joined to TRBJ2-1; TRBD2 is a weak D gene call, 5 bases matching. This TCR derives from a female donor with multiple sclerosis, enrolled in a pregnancy study. The CDR3 sequence is CASSSPTGISYNEQFF. In nucleotide form, the sequence is TGTGCCAGCAGCTCGCCGACGGGGATCTCCTACAATGAGCAGTTCTTC.